The 2 T cell receptor beta chains given below trace back to one sample, sequenced in a study of T cell repertoires in cytomegalovirus infection. MiXCR, run by TCRdb on the reads, gives a single entry per CDR3 protein. The sample includes 300,000 or so distinct CDR3 sequences, roughly 25% of them seen just once. These receptors are not linked to any known antigen. Sequences were derived from cultured PBMCs, sampled from culture after CMV antigen stimulation. Source of these receptors: a human donor in good health (CMV status not recorded). Some clones in this sample may be carry-over from other donors' samples.

This clonotype has only a few counts. The rearrangement uses TRBV12-3 or TRBV12-4 and TRBJ2-1, with TRBD2 matching over 12 bases. Unmatched junction bases numbered 14, after V lost 5 bases and J lost 6 bases. CDR3 length: 18 residues. CDR3 sequence reads: CASSRPLTSGRKSNEQFF. CDR3 nucleotides: TGTGCCAGCAGTCGACCGCTGACTAGCGGGAGAAAATCCAATGAGCAGTTCTTC.

In this sample, this clonotype turned up a few times. The CDR3 DNA reads as TGTGCCAGCAGCCAAGATCTAGGCCAGGGGGATTACAATGAGCAGTTCTTC. It translates to CASSQDLGQGDYNEQFF. The chain carries TRBV14 and TRBJ2-1; 7 bases are a match to TRBD1. The germline CDR1 and CDR2 sequences are SGHDN and FVKESK. The V gene end was trimmed by 0 bases and the J gene end by 4 bases; junction bases not matched to a gene: 9. The CDR3 consists of 17 residues.